This T cell receptor beta chain was sequenced for a study of blood T cell repertoires in COVID-19. About the research overall: Specimens from acute and convalescent COVID-19 originated in the United States, Italy and Spain. T cells, B-cell-depleted T cells, or PBMCs supplied cDNA or gDNA.

This clone was picked up a small number of times. Germline CDR1 SGHVS, CDR2 FQNEAQ. This CDR3 region has 15 residues. With V trimmed by 6 bases and J by 3 bases, 7 bases remained unmatched. Original methodology: Estimated nucleated cell counts came from reference gene primer amplification. TCRdb's copy holds only in-frame clones and misses some; the assay was immunoSEQ multiplex PCR. V, J and clone size reflect that table, while D and trimming were determined from the DNA. The table shows around 300,000 clones, with 85% occurring only once. The sample taken for sequencing was peripheral blood. This sequence originates from a human donor in a cohort sampled during active COVID-19. The chain uses TRBV7-8 and TRBJ2-3, with 9 bases identical to TRBD1. The DNA for the CDR3 is TGTGCCAGCAGACCAAGACAGGGGGGAACAGATACGCAGTATTTT. This gives the protein CASRPRQGGTDTQYF.